The 18 T cell receptor beta chains in this list originate from one sample, sequenced in a study of cytomegalovirus exposure and HLA in healthy donors. Sequencing was performed with immunoSEQ multiplex PCR; in TCRdb, only in-frame clones are kept and a portion is missing. The sample records some 140,000 clones, around nine tenths being singletons. Sequenced input: PBMCs. Every receptor here comes from a man in his late teens or twenties in good health and CMV-seropositive.

This chain connects TRBV7-2 to TRBJ2-3; no firm D call. V gave up 4 bases and J gave up 4 bases, with 12 bases separating them. Germline V gives CDR1 SGHTA, CDR2 FQGNSA. This CDR3 contains 14 residues. CDR3 residues: CASSSYESADTQYF. The CDR3 nucleotides are TGTGCCAGCAGCTCGTATGAGAGCGCAGATACGCAGTATTTT.

The chain is built from TRBV19 and TRBJ1-5; possible D gene TRBD1, 5 bases. Germline V lookup: CDR1 LNHDA, CDR2 SQIVND (reference sequence). The CDR3 consists of 15 residues. Trimming left V 2 bases short and J 3 bases short, with 11 bases between. The CDR3 DNA reads TGTGCCAGTAGTATAACCGACAGTTACAATCAGCCCCAGCATTTT. Its protein product is CASSITDSYNQPQHF.

The chain employs TRBV7-2 and TRBJ2-1; D may be TRBD2 (5 bases). The CDR3 totals 15 residues. V was clipped by 1 base and J by 8 bases, with 15 bases between them. Germline CDR1 reads SGHTA; CDR2 reads FQGNSA. CDR3 nucleotide sequence: TGTGCCAGCAGCTTAGGACTAAGGTCGAGCGATGAGCAGTTCTTC. It codes for CASSLGLRSSDEQFF.

The J gene is TRBJ1-5, the V gene TRBV19; possibly TRBD1 for D (6 bases). This CDR3 is 16 amino acids long. Germline assignment: CDR1 LNHDA and CDR2 SQIVND (reference sequence). V lost 4 bases and J 4 bases, leaving 17 bases between the germline ends. The CDR3 protein is CASSKQGEDWNQPQHF. The DNA for the CDR3 is TGTGCCAGTAGTAAACAGGGTGAGGATTGGAATCAGCCCCAGCATTTT. Supplemented by reference TRBV19 and TRBJ1-5, the full variable domain reads DGGITQSPKYLFRKEGQNVTLSCEQNLNHDAMYWYRQDPGQGLRLIYYSQIVNDFQKGDIAEGYSVSREKKESFPLTVTSAQKNPTAFYLCASSKQGEDWNQPQHFGDGTRLSIL.

This sequence joins TRBV18 and TRBJ2-5; possible D gene TRBD1, 6 bases. V lost 10 bases and J lost 5, with 20 bases in between. The CDR3 contains 14 residues. Germline loops: CDR1 KGHSH, CDR2 LQKENI. The CDR3 is CATSWAQGRETQYF. The CDR3 DNA follows: TGTGCCACCTCCTGGGCACAGGGTCGGGAGACCCAGTACTTC. Looking up the rest from reference TRBV18 and TRBJ2-5 gives the full variable domain: NAGVMQNPRHLVRRRGQEARLRCSPMKGHSHVYWYRQLPEEGLKFMVYLQKENIIDESGMPKERFSAEFPKEGPSILRIQQVVRGDSAAYFCATSWAQGRETQYFGPGTRLLVL.

The chain joins TRBV23-1 to TRBJ1-5; a weak D match, TRBD1 (5 bases). TRBV23-1 counts as an open reading frame of uncertain function. The CDR3 length is 17 residues. V shed 2 bases and J shed 0 bases, with 14 bases lying between them. For the CDR3, the DNA is TGCGCCAGCAGTCAACACCAGGGTCCCGATAGCAATCAGCCCCAGCATTTT. It yields the protein CASSQHQGPDSNQPQHF.

This chain joins TRBV30 and TRBJ1-1, with 8 bases aligning to TRBD1. Germline CDR1 and CDR2: GTSNPN and SVGIG (reference sequence). J gave up 0 bases and V 3 bases, and 15 bases lay outside the gene matches. CDR3 length: 18 residues. CDR3 sequence: CAWRGRLGTGLMNTEAFF. CDR3 coding DNA: TGTGCCTGGAGGGGACGTCTAGGGACAGGCCTTATGAACACTGAAGCTTTCTTT.

The rearrangement links TRBV27 to TRBJ2-5, with a weak D call TRBD2 (6 bases). CDR1 MNHEY and CDR2 SMNVEV come from the germline V gene (reference sequence). CDR3 length equals 15 residues. V dropped 6 bases and J dropped 4 bases, with 18 bases sitting between them. The CDR3 DNA sequence: TGTGCCAGCAGCGACGCGGGGAGGAGGTTAGAGACCCAGTACTTC. Translated: CASSDAGRRLETQYF.

This chain joins TRBV30 and TRBJ1-4; 9 nucleotides agree with TRBD1. V shed 0 bases and J 8 bases; nucleotides not matched to a gene: 7. Germline V CDR1 and CDR2: GTSNPN, SVGIG (reference sequence). The CDR3 is 15 residues long. The CDR3: CAWSVAGTGREKLFF. CDR3 nucleotide sequence: TGTGCCTGGAGTGTAGCTGGGACAGGGAGGGAAAAACTGTTTTTT.

The V gene is TRBV5-4, the J gene TRBJ1-2, with 12 positions matching TRBD1. The J segment lost 3 bases and the V segment lost 0 bases, leaving 15 bases of the junction unmatched. The CDR3 runs 20 residues. Germline V lookup: CDR1 SGHNT, CDR2 YYREEE (reference sequence). CDR3 in DNA: TGTGCCAGCAGCTTGGCTGGGACAGGGGGCCATCGAAACACGTACTATGGCTACACCTTC. Its translation: CASSLAGTGGHRNTYYGYTF.

The chain combines TRBV27 with TRBJ2-6, with 12 positions matching TRBD1. The CDR3 sequence is 20 residues long. Per the germline V gene, CDR1 is MNHEY and CDR2 is SMNVEV (reference sequence). Trimming cost V 3 bases and J 2 bases; bases outside gene matches: 11. Written as DNA, the CDR3 is TGTGCCAGCAGTTTGAAACCGGGACAGGGGGCGAGGGCTGGGGCCAACGTCCTGACTTTC. The encoded protein is CASSLKPGQGARAGANVLTF.

A few counts support this clone. This rearrangement joins TRBV11-1 to TRBJ2-7; D perhaps matches TRBD2 (5 bases). The CDR3 is 13 residues long. Germline CDR1 and CDR2: SGHAT and FQDESV (reference sequence). V shed 5 bases and J shed 4 bases, with 12 bases lying between them. As DNA, the CDR3 is TGTGCCAGCAGCCGCGCCCGGGGATACGAGCAGTACTTC. It yields the protein CASSRARGYEQYF.

V usage is TRBV6-5 and J usage is TRBJ1-1; no definite D call. This CDR3 is 13 amino acids long. CDR1 is MNHEY, CDR2 SVGAGI, per germline. Trimming took off 2 bases at V and 7 bases at J, with 11 bases between the two ends. CDR3 nucleotide sequence: TGTGCCAGCAGTTACGATGCCAGGAATGAAGCTTTCTTT. The encoded protein is CASSYDARNEAFF.

The chain employs TRBV27 and TRBJ2-5; TRBD2 is a possible D gene (6 bases). Deletions cut 11 bases from V and 5 bases from J, with 18 bases between. The germline V gene encodes CDR1 MNHEY and CDR2 SMNVEV (reference sequence). The CDR3 consists of 13 residues. This chain's CDR3 is CAAAPGSGETQYF. The CDR3 bases are TGTGCCGCAGCTCCCGGGAGTGGGGAGACCCAGTACTTC.

This chain links TRBV9 with TRBJ2-3; the match to TRBD2 covers 7 bases. The trim removed 3 bases at V and 6 bases at J, leaving 7 bases unmatched. The CDR3 runs 14 residues. Germline values: CDR1 SGDLS, CDR2 YYNGEE. CDR3 coding DNA: TGTGCCAGCAGCGACAGCGGGGTTTCGGATACGCAGTATTTT. It yields the protein CASSDSGVSDTQYF.

CDR3 amino acids: CATAQGQVDTQYF. CDR3 sequence (DNA): TGTGCCACCGCCCAGGGGCAGGTAGATACGCAGTATTTT. The chain couples TRBV10-3 to TRBJ2-3; possible D gene TRBD1, 6 bases. The CDR3 spans 13 residues. Germline values: CDR1 ENHRY, CDR2 SYGVKD. V lost 10 bases to trimming and J lost 5 bases, with 16 bases between them.

The chain recombines TRBV6-5 with TRBJ2-7; 7 bases map to TRBD2. Germline CDR1 reads MNHEY; CDR2 reads SVGAGI. The V gene end was trimmed by 6 bases and the J gene end by 4 bases; junction bases not matched to a gene: 12. The length of the CDR3 is 15 residues. In nucleotides, the CDR3 is TGTGCCAGCAGCTCCCCGGGGGAGGGGAGGTACGAGCAGTACTTC. This gives the protein CASSSPGEGRYEQYF.

This sequence joins TRBV30 and TRBJ1-2; TRBD1 aligns across 7 bases. J was trimmed by 4 bases and V by 4 bases; bases with no gene match: 6. The CDR3 covers 13 residues. The germline V gene encodes CDR1 GTSNPN and CDR2 SVGIG (reference sequence). CDR3 DNA: TGTGCCTGGACTCCCGGGACAGCCTATGGCTACACCTTC. It is translated as CAWTPGTAYGYTF.